The 25 T cell receptor beta chains in this list originate from one sample, sequenced in a study of T-cell reconstitution after alpha-beta-depleted transplantation in children. Construction of the TCRbeta library involved unique molecular identifiers. TCRdb recomputed calls from the PCR reads with MiXCR, one row per CDR3 protein. Counted here are roughly 590,000 distinct CDR3 sequences, about 15% occurring once; the ten biggest clones make up 0.9% to 1.2%. The source material was PBMCs from the stem cell graft donor, sampled from the stem cell graft. These receptors originate from a human donor who donated a stem cell graft to a child with acute myeloid leukemia.

This clonotype has a count of ten or more. The chain combines TRBV12-3 or TRBV12-4 with TRBJ1-2; D remains ambiguous. The CDR3 has 13 residues. The germline V and J ends were trimmed by 7 bases and 1 base, with 10 bases remaining between them. The CDR3 DNA reads as TGTGCCAGCACCCAACACATTAACTATGGCTACACCTTC. This sequence encodes CASTQHINYGYTF.

This clonotype was detected ten times or more. One end of the junction does not line up with germline, which may come from a read error. This sequence joins TRBV29-1 and TRBJ2-1, with a weak D call TRBD2 (5 bases). This CDR3 region has 11 residues. The V gene's germline CDR1 is SQVTM and CDR2 ANQGSEA. The CDR3 is CSVDPQRSGIF. In DNA, the CDR3 is TGCAGCGTTGATCCCCAAAGATCCGGGATCTTC.

The chain employs TRBV5-1 and TRBJ1-6, with TRBD1 matching 9 bases. V shed 0 bases and J 11 bases; nucleotides not matched to a gene: 6. CDR1 is SGHRS and CDR2 is YFSETQ in the germline V gene. This CDR3 is built from 15 residues. In nucleotides, the CDR3 is TGCGCCAGCAGCTTGGGACAGGGGGTAAGGACACCCCTCCACTTT. This translates into CASSLGQGVRTPLHF.

There are many counts of this clonotype. For the CDR3, the DNA is TGTGCCAGCAGCTACCAGGCATTCTATGGCTACACCTTC. Its translation: CASSYQAFYGYTF. V and J are TRBV6-5 and TRBJ1-2; D is unclear. The CDR3 spans 13 residues. CDR1 and CDR2 (germline): MNHEY, SVGAGI. V was trimmed by 6 bases and J by 4 bases, leaving 12 bases between them.

This clonotype was found many times. The J gene is TRBJ2-1, the V gene TRBV20-1; D gene uncertain. V lost 0 bases and J lost 8, with 14 bases in between. CDR1 and CDR2 from the germline V gene are DFQATT and SNEGSKA (reference sequence). The CDR3 has 14 residues. The CDR3 loop reads CSARDPLIWDEQFF. The CDR3 DNA reads TGCAGTGCTAGAGATCCCCTGATTTGGGATGAGCAGTTCTTC.

This clonotype was picked up many times. The rearrangement links TRBV20-1 to TRBJ2-1; 7 bases are a match to TRBD1. Germline V CDR1 and CDR2: DFQATT, SNEGSKA (reference sequence). The CDR3 contains 14 residues. V dropped 5 bases and J dropped 1; count of bases not matched to a gene: 5. This CDR3 is CSAYDRESYNEQFF. CDR3 in DNA: TGCAGTGCTTACGACAGGGAGTCCTACAATGAGCAGTTCTTC.

This clonotype was recorded many times. The rearrangement uses TRBV29-1 and TRBJ2-5; D unclear. The length of the CDR3 is 11 residues. V was clipped by 1 base and J by 9 bases, with 9 bases between them. Germline V gene sequence: CDR1 SQVTM, CDR2 ANQGSEA. CDR3: CSVEVGTAQYF. The CDR3 nucleotides are TGCAGCGTTGAAGTGGGCACGGCCCAGTACTTC.

This clonotype was picked up a small number of times. The chain is built from TRBV12-3 or TRBV12-4 and TRBJ1-1; D not certain. The CDR3 spans 16 residues. Between the trimmed V and J ends, which lost 5 bases and 3 bases, there was a span of 19 bases. CDR3 sequence (DNA): TGTGCCAGCAGTCCCGGGCCAAGGTGGGAGGACACTGAAGCTTTCTTT. It specifies CASSPGPRWEDTEAFF.

The J gene is TRBJ1-5, the V gene TRBV20-1, with D unresolved. The CDR3 runs 14 residues. The V gene lost 2 bases and the J gene lost 4 bases, with 12 bases spanning the gap. Per the germline V gene, CDR1 is DFQATT and CDR2 is SNEGSKA (reference sequence). DNA for the CDR3: TGCAGTGCTAGAAGCCCGATAGCAAATCAGCCCCAGCATTTT. Translation: CSARSPIANQPQHF.

Only a few counts were recorded for this clonotype. This sequence joins TRBV6-5 and TRBJ2-7; D possibly corresponds to TRBD1 (5 bases). Trimming took off 4 bases at V and 0 bases at J, with 10 bases between the two ends. Per germline, CDR1 MNHEY and CDR2 SVGAGI. The length of the CDR3 is 14 residues. The CDR3 nucleotides read TGTGCCAGCAGTTCACAGGTAACCTCCTACGAGCAGTACTTC. It codes for CASSSQVTSYEQYF.

This clonotype has just a few counts. The chain links TRBV9 to TRBJ1-6; D remains unclear. Germline lookup yields CDR1 SGDLS and CDR2 YYNGEE. The CDR3 length is 17 residues. V shed 0 bases and J shed 0 bases, with 10 bases lying between them. CDR3 loop: CASSVGAGGSYNSPLHF. The CDR3 coding sequence is TGTGCCAGCAGCGTAGGTGCGGGCGGCTCCTATAATTCACCCCTCCACTTT.

Many counts were recorded for this clonotype. J is TRBJ2-3 and V is TRBV7-3, with D perhaps TRBD2 (6 bases). The CDR3 spans 15 residues. Germline assignment: CDR1 SGHTA and CDR2 FQGTGA. Between the trimmed V and J ends, which lost 2 bases and 2 bases, there was a span of 11 bases. The CDR3 DNA is TGTGCCAGCAGCTTAGGAGGCGGGAACACAGATACGCAGTATTTT. It is translated as CASSLGGGNTDTQYF.

This clonotype was counted at least ten times. V gene TRBV4-3 combines with J gene TRBJ1-2; TRBD1 is a possible D gene (6 bases). The CDR3 covers 17 residues. The V gene lost 1 base and the J gene lost 6 bases, with 21 bases spanning the gap. Germline assignment: CDR1 LGHNA and CDR2 YSLEER. The CDR3 region has the DNA TGCGCCAGCAGCCAAGGCCTGGGGGAACGACAGGCGCATGGCTACACCTTC. Its translation: CASSQGLGERQAHGYTF.

Of note for this clonotype: Germline is not matched at one junction end, which may reflect a read error. The chain carries TRBV24-1 and TRBJ2-3, with D uncertain. Germline V gene data show CDR1 as KGHDR and CDR2 as SFDVKD. This CDR3 is built from 14 residues. The CDR3 DNA sequence: TGTGCCACCAGTGCTTTGACTGCCACAGATACGCAGTATTTT. Translated: CATSALTATDTQYF.

V usage is TRBV6-5 and J usage is TRBJ2-3; D perhaps matches TRBD2 (5 bases). Looked up from germline, CDR1 is MNHEY and CDR2 is SVGAGI. This CDR3 spans 17 amino acids. V shed 0 bases and J shed 3 bases, with 16 bases lying between them. This chain's CDR3 is CASSYSNKREITDTQYF. The CDR3, as DNA: TGTGCCAGCAGTTACTCGAATAAACGGGAAATTACAGATACGCAGTATTTT.

This clonotype was counted ten times or more. The chain carries TRBV9 and TRBJ2-1; 9 nucleotides match TRBD1. There are 16 residues in the CDR3. The trim removed 3 bases at V and 5 bases at J, leaving 9 bases unmatched. The germline V gene encodes CDR1 SGDLS and CDR2 YYNGEE. CDR3 in DNA: TGTGCCAGCAGCGCGAGGGGACAGGGTAATGACAATGAGCAGTTCTTC. Protein sequence: CASSARGQGNDNEQFF.

This clonotype was seen only a few times. The V call is TRBV20-1, the J call TRBJ2-5, with TRBD2 matching 8 bases. The CDR3 length is 16 residues. Per germline, CDR1 DFQATT and CDR2 SNEGSKA (reference sequence). V was pared by 0 bases and J by 2 bases, with 8 bases of the junction left unmatched. DNA for the CDR3: TGCAGTGCTAGAGATAACGGGGGGGCCTCTCAAGAGACCCAGTACTTC. It codes for CSARDNGGASQETQYF.

This chain joins TRBV6-2 or TRBV6-3 and TRBJ2-3; 8 nucleotides line up with TRBD2. V lost 2 bases and J lost 4; bases outside the gene matches: 5. CDR3 size: 15 residues. CDR1 and CDR2 (germline): MNHEY, SVGEGT. The CDR3 region has the DNA TGTGCCAGCAGTTACGGGCGGGGGGCGGCAGATACGCAGTATTTT. This codes for CASSYGRGAADTQYF.

This clonotype occurred many times. The chain recombines TRBV20-1 with TRBJ1-5; the D is unclear. The CDR3 extends over 15 amino acids. From germline, CDR1 is DFQATT and CDR2 SNEGSKA (reference sequence). The V and J ends lost 1 base and 1 base respectively, with 11 bases between them. The CDR3 spells CSARASGLSNQPQHF. CDR3 DNA: TGCAGTGCTAGAGCCTCGGGGTTAAGCAATCAGCCCCAGCATTTT.

This clonotype came up many times. The CDR3, as DNA: TGCAGTGCTCCCGGGTTCTCCGCCACAGATACGCAGTATTTT. It codes for CSAPGFSATDTQYF. This chain joins TRBV20-1 and TRBJ2-3; D is ambiguous. Germline V gives CDR1 DFQATT, CDR2 SNEGSKA (reference sequence). CDR3 length: 14 amino acids. V was shortened by 5 bases and J by 2 bases, with 14 bases between the two germline ends.

This clonotype was observed at least ten times. The rearrangement joins TRBV29-1 to TRBJ1-2; D unclear. Germline-derived CDR1 and CDR2 are SQVTM and ANQGSEA. This CDR3 comprises 16 residues. V gave up 3 bases and J gave up 0 bases, with 17 bases separating them. The CDR3: CSVDLLGRLSNYGYTF. The CDR3 DNA reads as TGCAGCGTTGATCTGTTGGGCCGACTATCTAACTATGGCTACACCTTC.

This clonotype occurred many times. V gene TRBV5-1 combines with J gene TRBJ1-5; 8 bases fit TRBD1. Germline V CDR1 and CDR2: SGHRS, YFSETQ. This CDR3 has 15 amino acids. V was pared by 4 bases and J by 3 bases, with 6 bases of the junction left unmatched. The CDR3 protein is CASSPTGAINQPQHF. The CDR3, as DNA: TGCGCCAGCAGCCCGACAGGGGCTATCAATCAGCCCCAGCATTTT.

The chain uses TRBV6-1 and TRBJ2-2; 7 nucleotides agree with TRBD2. The CDR3 spans 14 residues. From germline, CDR1 is MNHNS and CDR2 SASEGT. After removal of 7 bases from V and 5 bases from J, the junction contained 7 bases not matched to a gene. The CDR3 loop reads CASMGGGGTGELFF. CDR3 sequence (DNA): TGTGCCAGCATGGGGGGGGGAGGTACCGGGGAGCTGTTTTTT.

This clonotype was recorded at least ten times. V gene TRBV12-3 or TRBV12-4 combines with J gene TRBJ2-7; D gene uncertain. Trimming shortened V by 3 bases and J by 6 bases, and 9 bases separated the two germline ends. This CDR3 is built from 12 residues. CDR3 sequence reads: CASSFFASEQYF. CDR3 coding DNA: TGTGCCAGCAGTTTCTTTGCAAGCGAGCAGTACTTC.

This clonotype appeared many times. The V gene is TRBV7-2, the J gene TRBJ2-5; D is unclear. CDR1 is SGHTA and CDR2 is FQGNSA in the germline V gene. V was pared by 5 bases and J by 2 bases, with 18 bases between. CDR3 length: 16 residues. This CDR3 is CASSLRSQHLQETQYF. The CDR3 coding sequence is TGTGCCAGCAGCCTCAGGTCCCAACACCTTCAAGAGACCCAGTACTTC.